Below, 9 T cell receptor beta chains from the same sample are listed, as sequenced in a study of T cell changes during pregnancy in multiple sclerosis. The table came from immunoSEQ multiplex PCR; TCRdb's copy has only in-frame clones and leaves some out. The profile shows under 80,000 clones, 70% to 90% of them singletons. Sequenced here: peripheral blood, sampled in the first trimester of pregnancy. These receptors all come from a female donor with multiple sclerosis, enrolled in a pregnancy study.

The CDR3 DNA sequence: TGTGCCAGCGCGCCGTATAGCGGATACACAGATACGCAGTATTTT. The encoded protein is CASAPYSGYTDTQYF. The chain combines TRBV9 with TRBJ2-3; D possibly corresponds to TRBD2 (6 bases). Germline V CDR1 and CDR2: SGDLS, YYNGEE. The CDR3 loop spans 15 amino acids. The V gene lost 7 bases and the J gene lost 2 bases, with 17 bases spanning the gap.

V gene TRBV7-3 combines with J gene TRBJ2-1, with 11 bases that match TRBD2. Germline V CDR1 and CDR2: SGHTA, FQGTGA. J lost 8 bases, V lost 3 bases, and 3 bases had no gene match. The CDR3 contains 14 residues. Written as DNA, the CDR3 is TGTGCCAGCAGCTTTACGGGACTAGCGGATGAGCAGTTCTTC. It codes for CASSFTGLADEQFF.

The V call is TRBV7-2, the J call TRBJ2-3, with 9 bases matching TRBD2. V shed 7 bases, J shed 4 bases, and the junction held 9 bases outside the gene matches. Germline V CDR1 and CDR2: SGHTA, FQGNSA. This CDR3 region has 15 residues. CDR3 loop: CASNERGLAADTQYF. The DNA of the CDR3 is TGTGCCAGCAACGAAAGGGGACTAGCTGCAGATACGCAGTATTTT.

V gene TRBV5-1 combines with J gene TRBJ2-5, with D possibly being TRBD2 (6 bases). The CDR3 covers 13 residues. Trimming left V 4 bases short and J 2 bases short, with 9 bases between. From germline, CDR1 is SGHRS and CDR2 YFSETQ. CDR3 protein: CASSPGLQETQYF. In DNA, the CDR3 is TGCGCCAGCAGCCCCGGACTACAAGAGACCCAGTACTTC.

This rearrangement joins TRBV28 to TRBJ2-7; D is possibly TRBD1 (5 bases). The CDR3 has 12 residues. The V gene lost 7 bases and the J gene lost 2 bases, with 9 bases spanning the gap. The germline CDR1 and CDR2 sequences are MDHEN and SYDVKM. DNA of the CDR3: TGTGCCAGCAAGCCAGGGCCCTACGAGCAGTACTTC. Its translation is CASKPGPYEQYF.

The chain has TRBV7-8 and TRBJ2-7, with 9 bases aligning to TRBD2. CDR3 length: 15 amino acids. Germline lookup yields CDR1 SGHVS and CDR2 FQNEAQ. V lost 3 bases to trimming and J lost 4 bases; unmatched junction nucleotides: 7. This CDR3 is CASSFGSGSVYEQYF. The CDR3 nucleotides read TGTGCCAGCAGCTTTGGTAGCGGGAGTGTGTACGAGCAGTACTTC.

The CDR3 here is CARSPWDKNYGYTF. The CDR3 nucleotides are TGTGCCAGAAGCCCGTGGGACAAAAACTATGGCTACACCTTC. The chain employs TRBV5-3 and TRBJ1-2, with D perhaps matching TRBD1 (6 bases). Being an ORF, TRBV5-3 has a function that is uncertain. V was cut by 4 bases and J by 2 bases, with 12 bases left in between. This CDR3 comprises 14 residues.

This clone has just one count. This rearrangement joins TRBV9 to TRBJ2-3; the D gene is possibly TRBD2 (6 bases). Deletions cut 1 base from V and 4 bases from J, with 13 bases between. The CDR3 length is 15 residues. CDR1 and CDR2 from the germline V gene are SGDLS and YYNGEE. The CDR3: CASSVRGDPADTQYF. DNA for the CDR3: TGTGCCAGCAGCGTACGCGGGGACCCAGCAGATACGCAGTATTTT.

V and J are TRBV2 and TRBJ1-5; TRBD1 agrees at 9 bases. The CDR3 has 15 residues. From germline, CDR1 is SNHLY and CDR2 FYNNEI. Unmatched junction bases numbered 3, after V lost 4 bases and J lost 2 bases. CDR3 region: CASSGGQGGNQPQHF. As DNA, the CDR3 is TGTGCCAGCAGTGGGGGACAGGGCGGCAATCAGCCCCAGCATTTT.